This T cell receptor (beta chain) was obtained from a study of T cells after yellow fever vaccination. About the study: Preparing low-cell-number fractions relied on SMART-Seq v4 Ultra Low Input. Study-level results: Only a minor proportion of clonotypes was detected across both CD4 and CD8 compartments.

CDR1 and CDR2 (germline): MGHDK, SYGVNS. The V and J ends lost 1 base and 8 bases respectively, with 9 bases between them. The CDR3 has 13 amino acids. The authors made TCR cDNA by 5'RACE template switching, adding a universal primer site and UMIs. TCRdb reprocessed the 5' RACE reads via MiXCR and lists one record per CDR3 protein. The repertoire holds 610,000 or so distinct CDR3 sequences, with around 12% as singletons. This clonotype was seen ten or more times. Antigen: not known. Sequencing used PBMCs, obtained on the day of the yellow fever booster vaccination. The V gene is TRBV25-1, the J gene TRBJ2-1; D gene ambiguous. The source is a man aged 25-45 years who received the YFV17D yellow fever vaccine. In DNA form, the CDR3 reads TGTGCCAGCAGTGAATCGGGTCCACATGAGCAGTTCTTC. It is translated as CASSESGPHEQFF.